One T cell receptor (beta chain) is described in this entry. Its antigen remains unidentified. No much larger clone exists at a distance of one base, and base qualities are not known. The trial excluded patients who had a history of autoimmune disease or were on systemic immunosuppression. Peripheral blood for TCR sequencing was collected from all dose cohorts at baseline, on cycle 4 day 1, and on cycle 7 day 1. Samples came from an open-label, multicenter, first-in-human phase I dose-escalation trial of ivuxolimab. Adults with locally advanced or metastatic head and neck squamous cell, hepatocellular, melanoma or renal cell carcinoma were enrolled in the trial. Before TCR sequencing, CD4+ and CD8+ T cells were separately sorted from peripheral blood. The sample is drawn from a study of OX40 agonist ivuxolimab in advanced cancers. At the level of the whole study: Ivuxolimab was a fully human IgG2 agonistic monoclonal antibody targeting the costimulatory receptor OX40 (CD134). Intravenous ivuxolimab was administered to patients every 2 weeks at six dose levels: 0.01, 0.1, 0.3, 1.5, 3 and 10 mg/kg. Among the roughly 54 dose-escalation patients, 19 had hepatocellular carcinoma, roughly 15 melanoma, 9 renal cell carcinoma and 9 head and neck cancer. The dose-escalation cohort was about 86% male with a mean age of 60 years, ranging from roughly 23 to 90. Patients were allowed to have had prior anti-PD-1, anti-PD-L1 or anti-CTLA-4 therapy, and 40% of the dose-escalation patients had been treated with checkpoint inhibitors. Partial responses were achieved by three dose-escalation patients, of whom one had hepatocellular carcinoma and two had cutaneous melanoma. Peripheral TCRbeta sequencing aimed to test whether ivuxolimab altered TCR sequence diversity and caused clonal T-cell expansion. The paper reports the monotherapy dose-escalation portion (N of about 47 patients) of the phase I ivuxolimab trial. Results the study describes overall, beyond this receptor: In the 0.1-3.0 mg/kg groups, partial responders had among the lowest normalized peripheral clonal expansion, particularly in CD8+ T cells. Low levels of normalized T-cell clonal expansion were also seen in some patients who did not respond. Clonal expansion of both CD4+ and CD8+ blood T cells was observed from baseline to week 6 at doses 0.1 to 3.0 mg/kg. The antigen specificity of the clonally expanded peripheral T cells was not determined. After ivuxolimab, more expanded clones were found on average in CD8+ T cells than in CD4+ T cells.

The germline V gene supplies CDR1 SGHDN and CDR2 FVKESK. The CDR3 contains 14 residues, cysteine and phenylalanine counted. Of the read, only the CDR3 DNA is kept; its 42 bases are in frame from base 1. V and J are truncated by 3 bases and 0 bases respectively, leaving an intervening sequence of 8 bases. To sequence the TCRbeta CDR3 region, genomic DNA was isolated from the sorted cells. The immunoSEQ Assay was used for sequencing of TCRbeta CDR3 regions. TCRdb took over this immuneACCESS table, retaining in-frame rearrangements with V and J assigned. Such tables are incomplete; in checked studies, under half of the missing clones stem from an unresolved V gene, and the remainder is unexplained. Across this sample there are about 46,000 clones, with over 75% seen only once. Around 2% of the sample belongs to the ten largest clones.

The V and J genes are TRBV14 and TRBJ1-1, with TRBD1 as a weak D call on 6 bases. Here the sequenced sample was CD4+ or CD8+ T cells sorted from blood, taken in a trial of the OX40 agonist ivuxolimab. This TCR came from an adult with an advanced solid tumor such as melanoma, head and neck, liver or kidney cancer. The DNA sequence is given as TGTGCCAGCAGCCATAACAGGGTGAACACTGAAGCTTTCTTT. This codes for CASSHNRVNTEAFF.